This entry lists 19 T cell receptor beta chains sequenced from one sample in a study of blood T cell repertoires in COVID-19. TCRdb's copy holds only in-frame clones and misses some; the assay was immunoSEQ multiplex PCR. The sample has 150,000 to 200,000 clones, 65% to 85% seen once. Sequencing input: peripheral blood. The receptor source for this set is a man aged 55 to 69 with active or convalescent COVID-19.

This clone has at least ten counts. The chain has TRBV27 and TRBJ2-2; D is ambiguous. V dropped 2 bases and J dropped 5 bases, with 3 bases sitting between them. Germline values: CDR1 MNHEY, CDR2 SMNVEV (reference sequence). This CDR3 spans 12 amino acids. CDR3: CASSLLTGELFF. The DNA of the CDR3 is TGTGCCAGCAGTTTACTAACCGGGGAGCTGTTTTTT.

The rearrangement joins TRBV11-2 to TRBJ1-4; D uncertain. The V and J ends lost 1 base and 0 bases respectively, with 6 bases between them. CDR3 length: 15 amino acids. Germline CDR1 is SGHAT and CDR2 is FQNNGV. The CDR3 DNA sequence: TGTGCCAGCAGCTTAGGAGCTACAACTAATGAAAAACTGTTTTTT. Its protein product is CASSLGATTNEKLFF.

The rearrangement joins TRBV20-1 to TRBJ1-2; possibly TRBD1 for D (5 bases). The CDR3 is made up of 11 amino acids. Trimming stripped 5 bases from V and 8 bases from J, with 12 bases between. The V gene's germline CDR1 is DFQATT and CDR2 SNEGSKA (reference sequence). CDR3 sequence: CSAGALWGYTF. The CDR3 DNA reads as TGCAGTGCTGGGGCTCTTTGGGGCTACACCTTC.

This clone was seen more than once but under ten times. The chain carries TRBV18 and TRBJ1-6; D unclear. V was trimmed by 1 base and J by 4 bases, leaving 8 bases between them. CDR1 and CDR2 from the germline V gene are KGHSH and LQKENI. This CDR3 spans 15 amino acids. The CDR3 DNA reads TGTGCCAGCTCACCACTTAACAGATATAATTCACCCCTCCACTTT. It codes for CASSPLNRYNSPLHF.

In DNA, the CDR3 is TGTGCCAGCAGGCCGGGACTAGCGGGAACCTACGAGCAGTACTTC. Residues: CASRPGLAGTYEQYF. The chain links TRBV2 to TRBJ2-7; 13 bases map to TRBD2. With 6 bases clipped from V and 2 bases from J, the junction kept 4 bases outside the gene matches. Germline V gene data show CDR1 as SNHLY and CDR2 as FYNNEI. CDR3 length: 15 amino acids.

V is TRBV28 and J is TRBJ2-1; TRBD2 matches 13 bases. The CDR3 sequence is 15 residues long. In germline, CDR1 is MDHEN, CDR2 SYDVKM. The ends lost 8 bases at V and 9 bases at J; junction bases unmatched: 10. Here the CDR3 reads CASQTQGLAGFEQFF. The CDR3, as DNA: TGTGCCAGCCAAACTCAGGGACTAGCGGGATTTGAGCAGTTCTTC.

This clone was seen only a few times. The rearrangement links TRBV7-2 to TRBJ1-1, with unresolved D. Germline V gene lookup returns CDR1 SGHTA and CDR2 FQGNSA. This CDR3 has 15 residues. V dropped 4 bases and J dropped 1 base, with 13 bases sitting between them. The CDR3 region has the DNA TGTGCCAGCAGCTCCTCAGGCTGGCGGAACACTGAAGCTTTCTTT. Protein: CASSSSGWRNTEAFF.

The CDR3 loop reads CASSFWGENSPLHF. CDR3 nucleotides: TGTGCCAGCAGCTTTTGGGGGGAGAATTCACCCCTCCACTTT. The V gene is TRBV7-2, the J gene TRBJ1-6; a weak D match, TRBD1 (5 bases). CDR3 length: 14 amino acids. The germline V and J ends were trimmed by 3 bases and 7 bases, with 10 bases remaining between them. CDR1 and CDR2 from the germline V gene are SGHTA and FQGNSA.

The rearrangement links TRBV27 to TRBJ2-1; 10 positions match TRBD2. The germline V gene has CDR1 MNHEY and CDR2 SMNVEV (reference sequence). The CDR3 is 17 residues long. The trim removed 4 bases at V and 3 bases at J, leaving 9 bases unmatched. The CDR3 sequence: CASSSRLAGEGYNEQFF. The CDR3, as DNA: TGTGCCAGCAGTTCACGCCTAGCGGGAGAAGGCTACAATGAGCAGTTCTTC.

J is TRBJ2-3 and V is TRBV5-5; tentatively, D is TRBD1 (5 bases). This CDR3 region has 11 residues. V was shortened by 8 bases and J by 5 bases, with 9 bases between the two germline ends. Germline V gene data show CDR1 as SGHKS and CDR2 as YYEKEE (reference sequence). The CDR3 coding sequence is TGTGCCAGTCAAGGGGTAGATACGCAGTATTTT. As protein: CASQGVDTQYF. The variable domain in full, completed from reference TRBV5-5 and TRBJ2-3, reads DAGVTQSPTHLIKTRGQQVTLRCSPISGHKSVSWYQQVLGQGPQFIFQYYEKEERGRGNFPDRFSARQFPNYSSELNVNALLLGDSALYLCASQGVDTQYFGPGTRLTVL.

The CDR3 DNA follows: TGTGCCAGCAGTGAAGATGGGCTCCCCGAGAACGAGCAGTACTTC. Translated: CASSEDGLPENEQYF. The chain carries TRBV2 and TRBJ2-7; no clear D gene. V was shortened by 1 base and J by 5 bases, with 15 bases between the two germline ends. The CDR3 sequence is 15 residues long. CDR1 and CDR2 (germline): SNHLY, FYNNEI.

This chain joins TRBV15 and TRBJ2-3; a weak D match, TRBD2 (6 bases). This CDR3 has 15 amino acids. Per the germline V gene, CDR1 is LNHNV and CDR2 is YYDKDF (reference sequence). V was pared by 4 bases and J by 4 bases, with 15 bases between. Written as DNA, the CDR3 is TGTGCCACCAGCACTGGACTAACTGTCGCAGATACGCAGTATTTT. This encodes CATSTGLTVADTQYF.

The chain combines TRBV7-8 with TRBJ2-1, with a tentative D call TRBD2 (6 bases). V was pared by 3 bases and J by 9 bases, with 9 bases between. The CDR3 totals 12 residues. The V gene's germline CDR1 is SGHVS and CDR2 FQNEAQ. The CDR3 loop reads CASSFHGGEQFF. CDR3 nucleotides: TGTGCCAGCAGCTTTCACGGGGGTGAGCAGTTCTTC.

This clone was observed at least ten times. The V gene is TRBV5-1, the J gene TRBJ2-5; 8 bases agree with TRBD1. The ends lost 0 bases at V and 5 bases at J; junction bases unmatched: 9. Germline V CDR1 and CDR2: SGHRS, YFSETQ. This CDR3 spans 16 amino acids. This chain's CDR3 is CASSLVGGAGGETQYF. CDR3 nucleotides: TGCGCCAGCAGCTTGGTTGGGGGCGCAGGGGGCGAGACCCAGTACTTC.

This rearrangement joins TRBV30 to TRBJ2-3, with 7 bases aligning to TRBD1. This CDR3 has 14 amino acids. Unmatched junction bases numbered 11, after V lost 8 bases and J lost 3 bases. Germline V gene sequence: CDR1 GTSNPN, CDR2 SVGIG (reference sequence). CDR3 DNA: TGTGCCAGGACTCTAATGACAGGGACAGATACGCAGTATTTT. This translates into CARTLMTGTDTQYF.

The rearrangement joins TRBV9 to TRBJ1-1; tentative D call: TRBD1 (6 bases). The length of the CDR3 is 14 residues. Deletions cut 2 bases from V and 1 base from J, with 9 bases between. The germline CDR1 and CDR2 sequences are SGDLS and YYNGEE. In nucleotides, the CDR3 is TGTGCCAGCAGCGTGGGGGGGCAGAACACTGAAGCTTTCTTT. Translation gives CASSVGGQNTEAFF.

The chain is built from TRBV28 and TRBJ2-3; 9 bases line up with TRBD1. Germline CDR1 and CDR2: MDHEN and SYDVKM. With V trimmed by 1 base and J by 2 bases, 4 bases remained unmatched. CDR3 length equals 16 residues. The CDR3 reads CASSLSGTGNTDTQYF. The DNA for the CDR3 is TGTGCCAGCAGTTTATCCGGGACAGGGAACACAGATACGCAGTATTTT.

The chain links TRBV7-9 to TRBJ2-1; 8 nucleotides line up with TRBD2. CDR1 is SEHNR and CDR2 is FQNEAQ in the germline V gene (reference sequence). The CDR3 extends over 17 amino acids. Germline trimming cut 5 bases from V and 4 bases from J; bases unmatched to any gene: 13. The DNA of the CDR3 is TGTGCCAGCAGCCGATCCTCACTAGCGGACCTTTACAATGAGCAGTTCTTC. Translation: CASSRSSLADLYNEQFF.

The gene calls are TRBV28 and TRBJ1-5, with TRBD1 matching 10 bases. CDR1 and CDR2 from the germline V gene are MDHEN and SYDVKM. The CDR3 has 15 amino acids. V lost 6 bases, J lost 4 bases, and 6 bases stayed unmatched. The CDR3 DNA follows: TGTGCCAGCAGAAGGACAGGGGGAAAGAATCAGCCCCAGCATTTT. This sequence encodes CASRRTGGKNQPQHF.